The next 12 T cell receptor beta chains were all read from a single sample in a study of T cell changes during pregnancy in multiple sclerosis. Clones were sequenced by immunoSEQ multiplex PCR, and TCRdb holds only the in-frame ones, with some missing. The sample lists tens of thousands of clones, about 88% occurring once. Sample: peripheral blood, taken before pregnancy. The receptors derive from a female donor with multiple sclerosis, enrolled in a pregnancy study.

The genes are TRBV11-3 and TRBJ2-1, with D perhaps matching TRBD1 (5 bases). V dropped 4 bases and J dropped 2 bases, with 15 bases sitting between them. This CDR3 is built from 16 residues. Germline CDR1 reads SGHNT; CDR2 reads YENEEA. CDR3 amino acids: CASSSSFGAAYNEQFF. The CDR3 bases are TGTGCCAGCAGCTCCTCCTTTGGGGCAGCCTACAATGAGCAGTTCTTC.

This chain links TRBV19 with TRBJ1-1; D is perhaps TRBD1 (6 bases). Germline V lookup: CDR1 LNHDA, CDR2 SQIVND (reference sequence). The V gene lost 5 bases and the J gene lost 0 bases, with 13 bases spanning the gap. CDR3 length equals 15 residues. Here the CDR3 DNA reads TGTGCCAGTAGTTTAACGGGGACATTGAACACTGAAGCTTTCTTT. Translating gives CASSLTGTLNTEAFF.

This chain links TRBV7-9 with TRBJ1-5; TRBD1 matches at 9 bases. CDR3 length: 16 residues. From germline, CDR1 is SEHNR and CDR2 FQNEAQ (reference sequence). Trimming cost V 4 bases and J 3 bases; bases outside gene matches: 7. DNA of the CDR3: TGTGCCAGCAGCTCCACACAGGGGGCGAACAATCAGCCCCAGCATTTT. It specifies CASSSTQGANNQPQHF.

This chain uses TRBV11-2 with TRBJ1-2; D perhaps matches TRBD1 (5 bases). This CDR3 is 16 amino acids long. Trimming removed 4 bases at V and 3 bases at J, with 18 bases between. Germline V CDR1 and CDR2: SGHAT, FQNNGV. The CDR3 is CASSSTKRQTYYGYTF. In DNA, the CDR3 is TGTGCCAGCAGCTCAACCAAAAGACAGACCTACTATGGCTACACCTTC. The full variable domain, rest sourced from reference TRBV11-2 and TRBJ1-2, is EAGVAQSPRYKIIEKRQSVAFWCNPISGHATLYWYQQILGQGPKLLIQFQNNGVVDDSQLPKDRFSAERLKGVDSTLKIQPAKLEDSAVYLCASSSTKRQTYYGYTFGSGTRLTVV.

V usage is TRBV4-3 and J usage is TRBJ2-7; D may be TRBD2 (5 bases). This CDR3 comprises 15 residues. Between the trimmed V and J ends, which lost 0 bases and 2 bases, there was a span of 11 bases. CDR1 is LGHNA, CDR2 YSLEER, per germline. The CDR3, as DNA: TGCGCCAGCAGCCAAGATCGGGGTCATACCTACGAGCAGTACTTC. Translation: CASSQDRGHTYEQYF.

This clone was seen only a few times. The chain combines TRBV11-2 with TRBJ2-2; weak D call: TRBD2 (5 bases). The CDR3 runs 15 residues. With 2 bases removed from V and 4 bases from J, the gap between germline ends came to 11 bases. In germline, CDR1 is SGHAT, CDR2 FQNNGV. CDR3 sequence reads: CASSLMSGSTGELFF. DNA of the CDR3: TGTGCCAGCAGCTTAATGAGCGGATCCACCGGGGAGCTGTTTTTT.

J is TRBJ1-5 and V is TRBV21-1; the table's D call, TRBD1, has no DNA check behind it. TRBV21-1 is a known pseudogene. CDR3 length: 18 amino acids. CDR3 sequence reads: CASSTGTRLRPKNQPQHF. As DNA, the CDR3 is TGTGCCAGCAGTACCGGGACACGCCTTAGGCCGAAGAATCAGCCCCAGCATTTT.

This clone has a single count. The J gene is TRBJ2-3, the V gene TRBV6-5; weak D call: TRBD2 (7 bases). V was clipped by 2 bases and J by 5 bases, with 17 bases between them. The CDR3 loop spans 16 amino acids. Per the germline V gene, CDR1 is MNHEY and CDR2 is SVGAGI. CDR3 loop: CASSYAVGGVVDTQYF. CDR3 coding DNA: TGTGCCAGCAGTTACGCGGTAGGGGGGGTGGTAGATACGCAGTATTTT.

The genes are TRBV5-1 and TRBJ1-1, with TRBD1 matching 9 bases. The CDR3 contains 14 residues. The germline CDR1 and CDR2 sequences are SGHRS and YFSETQ. Trimming at V came to 3 bases and at J to 1 base, leaving 1 base not matched to a gene. The CDR3: CASSWGQGNTEAFF. CDR3 DNA: TGCGCCAGCAGCTGGGGACAGGGGAACACTGAAGCTTTCTTT. The full variable domain, in which reference TRBV5-1 and TRBJ1-1 provide the parts outside the CDR3, is KAGVTQTPRYLIKTRGQQVTLSCSPISGHRSVSWYQQTPGQGLQFLFEYFSETQRNKGNFPGRFSGRQFSNSRSEMNVSTLELGDSALYLCASSWGQGNTEAFFGQGTRLTVV.

The chain combines TRBV18 with TRBJ1-1, with 9 bases lining up with TRBD1. Trimming took 0 bases from V and 0 from J; bases not matched to a gene: 5. Per germline, CDR1 KGHSH and CDR2 LQKENI. The CDR3 has 17 residues. In nucleotides, the CDR3 is TGTGCCAGCTCACCACCGGGACAGGGCTATATGAACACTGAAGCTTTCTTT. This encodes CASSPPGQGYMNTEAFF.

V and J are TRBV6-5 and TRBJ2-7; 8 nucleotides agree with TRBD1. There are 15 residues in the CDR3. The germline gives CDR1 MNHEY, CDR2 SVGAGI. The J segment lost 0 bases and the V segment lost 6 bases, leaving 7 bases of the junction unmatched. The CDR3 DNA is TGTGCCAGCAGCCGACCTACAGGGGGCTCCTACGAGCAGTACTTC. Translated, it gives CASSRPTGGSYEQYF.

This clone came up a few times. This chain links TRBV14 with TRBJ1-2, with 7 bases aligning to TRBD1. V lost 4 bases, J lost 7 bases, and 6 bases stayed unmatched. The germline gives CDR1 SGHDN, CDR2 FVKESK. This CDR3 has 13 residues. Here the CDR3 DNA reads TGTGCCAGCAGCCCTCGACAGGGCAGTGGCTACACCTTC. Translated, it gives CASSPRQGSGYTF. Full variable domain (outside the CDR3, taken from reference TRBV14 and TRBJ1-2): EAGVTQFPSHSVIEKGQTVTLRCDPISGHDNLYWYRRVMGKEIKFLLHFVKESKQDESGMPNNRFLAERTGGTYSTLKVQPAELEDSGVYFCASSPRQGSGYTFGSGTRLTVV.